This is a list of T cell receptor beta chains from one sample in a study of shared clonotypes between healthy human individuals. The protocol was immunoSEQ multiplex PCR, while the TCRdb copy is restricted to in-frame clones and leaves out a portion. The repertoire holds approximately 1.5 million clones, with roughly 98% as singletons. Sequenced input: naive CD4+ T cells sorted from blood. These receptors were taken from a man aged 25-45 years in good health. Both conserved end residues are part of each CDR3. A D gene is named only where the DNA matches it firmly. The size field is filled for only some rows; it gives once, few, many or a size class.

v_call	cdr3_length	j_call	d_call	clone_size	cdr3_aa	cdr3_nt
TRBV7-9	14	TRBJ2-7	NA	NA	CASSLASQLDEQYF	TGTGCCAGCAGCTTAGCATCCCAGCTGGACGAGCAGTACTTC
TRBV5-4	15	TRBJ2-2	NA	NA	CASSLGGHNTGELFF	TGTGCCAGCAGCTTGGGAGGGCACAACACCGGGGAGCTGTTTTTT
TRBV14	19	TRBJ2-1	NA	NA	CASSQVRWAAEEIYNEQFF	TGTGCCAGCAGCCAAGTTCGGTGGGCGGCAGAGGAAATATACAATGAGCAGTTCTTC
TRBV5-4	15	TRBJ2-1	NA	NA	CASSLEFASYNEQFF	TGTGCCAGCAGCTTGGAGTTCGCCAGCTACAATGAGCAGTTCTTC
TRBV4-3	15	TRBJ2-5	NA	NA	CASSQTRGRRETQYF	TGCGCCAGCAGCCAGACTAGGGGAAGGAGGGAGACCCAGTACTTC
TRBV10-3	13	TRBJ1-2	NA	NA	CAISKKGEDGYTF	TGTGCCATCAGCAAAAAAGGGGAGGATGGCTACACCTTC
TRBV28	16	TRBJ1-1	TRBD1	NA	CASGKGAIPGNTEAFF	TGTGCCAGCGGGAAGGGGGCTATCCCGGGGAACACTGAAGCTTTCTTT
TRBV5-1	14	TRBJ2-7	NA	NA	CASSLSGTTAEQYF	TGCGCCAGCAGCTTGTCAGGGACGACAGCCGAGCAGTACTTC
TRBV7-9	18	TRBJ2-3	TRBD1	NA	CASSLALLGGLKGDTQYF	TGTGCCAGCAGCTTAGCTCTTTTAGGGGGCTTAAAGGGAGATACGCAGTATTTT
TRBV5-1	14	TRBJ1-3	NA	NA	CASSLKASGNTIYF	TGCGCCAGCAGCTTGAAGGCCTCTGGAAACACCATATATTTT
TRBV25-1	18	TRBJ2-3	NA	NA	CASSEALFRATSTDTQYF	TGTGCCAGCAGTGAAGCCCTCTTTAGAGCCACTAGCACAGATACGCAGTATTTT
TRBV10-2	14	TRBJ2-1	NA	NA	CASSEPPTYNEQFF	TGCGCCAGCAGTGAGCCTCCTACCTACAATGAGCAGTTCTTC
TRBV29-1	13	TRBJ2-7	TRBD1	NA	CSAHRGVVDEQYF	TGCAGCGCACACAGGGGGGTTGTCGACGAGCAGTACTTC
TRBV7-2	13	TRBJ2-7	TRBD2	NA	CASSLVAGDPKYF	TGTGCCAGCAGTCTAGTAGCGGGAGACCCTAAGTACTTC
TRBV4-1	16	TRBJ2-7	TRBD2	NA	CASSQREGRFSYEQYF	TGCGCCAGCAGCCAACGGGAGGGCCGATTCTCCTACGAGCAGTACTTC
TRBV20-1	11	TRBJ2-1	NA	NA	CSATVGGEQFF	TGCAGTGCTACCGTGGGCGGGGAGCAGTTCTTC
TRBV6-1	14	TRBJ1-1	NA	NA	CASSTPGGNTEAFF	TGTGCCAGCAGTACACCGGGGGGCAACACTGAAGCTTTCTTT
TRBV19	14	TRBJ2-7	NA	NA	CASSIIGGDYEQYF	TGTGCCAGTAGTATTATCGGCGGAGACTACGAGCAGTACTTC
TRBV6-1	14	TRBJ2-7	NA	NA	CASSEYPTADEQYF	TGTGCCAGCAGTGAATACCCCACGGCCGACGAGCAGTACTTC
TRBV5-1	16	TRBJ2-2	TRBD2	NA	CASSQLTSGSSGELFF	TGCGCCAGCAGCCAGTTGACTAGCGGGAGTTCCGGGGAGCTGTTTTTT
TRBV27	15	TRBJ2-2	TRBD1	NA	CASRPGQKYTGELFF	TGTGCCAGCAGGCCGGGACAGAAATACACCGGGGAGCTGTTTTTT
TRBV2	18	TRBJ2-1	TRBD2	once	CASSVIPLGSGSTNEQFF	TGTGCCAGCAGCGTCATCCCCCTGGGTAGCGGGAGCACCAATGAGCAGTTCTTC
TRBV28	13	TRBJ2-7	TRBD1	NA	CASRTGQGYEQYF	TGTGCCAGCAGAACCGGACAGGGCTACGAGCAGTACTTC
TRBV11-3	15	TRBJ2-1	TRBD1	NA	CASSPHGTGRDEQFF	TGTGCCAGCAGCCCCCACGGGACAGGGCGTGATGAGCAGTTCTTC
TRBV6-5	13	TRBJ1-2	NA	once	CASGLPGGYGYTF	TGTGCCAGCGGGCTACCGGGGGGCTATGGCTACACCTTC
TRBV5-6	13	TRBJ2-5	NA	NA	CASSLGPAETQYF	TGTGCCAGCAGCTTAGGACCGGCGGAGACCCAGTACTTC
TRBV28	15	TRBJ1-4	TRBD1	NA	CASSSQGGNNEKLFF	TGTGCCAGCAGTTCTCAGGGGGGGAATAATGAAAAACTGTTTTTT
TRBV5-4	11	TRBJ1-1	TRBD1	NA	CASSRDRGTFF	TGTGCCAGCAGTCGGGACAGGGGGACTTTCTTT
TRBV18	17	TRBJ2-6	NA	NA	CASSPLPGSSGANVLTF	TGTGCCAGCTCACCACTCCCAGGGAGCTCTGGGGCCAACGTCCTGACTTTC
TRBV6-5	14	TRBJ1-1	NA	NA	CASSYTGPRTEAFF	TGTGCCAGCAGTTACACAGGGCCGAGGACTGAAGCTTTCTTT
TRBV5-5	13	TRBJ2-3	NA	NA	CASSLVPTDTQYF	TGTGCCAGCAGCTTGGTGCCCACAGATACGCAGTATTTT
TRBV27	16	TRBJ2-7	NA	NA	CASRGPSPERNYEQYF	TGTGCCAGCAGAGGACCTAGCCCTGAACGGAATTACGAGCAGTACTTC
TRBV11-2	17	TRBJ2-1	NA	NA	CASSLFTGAPRYNEQFF	TGTGCCAGCAGCTTATTTACGGGGGCGCCCCGATACAATGAGCAGTTCTTC
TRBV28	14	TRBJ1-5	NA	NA	CASSFGLSNQPQHF	TGTGCCAGCAGCTTCGGACTCAGCAATCAGCCCCAGCATTTT
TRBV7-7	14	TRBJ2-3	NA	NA	CASSPLAYTDTQYF	TGTGCCAGCAGCCCCCTGGCCTACACAGATACGCAGTATTTT
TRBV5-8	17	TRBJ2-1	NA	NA	CASSLGLALIVHNEQFF	TGTGCCAGCAGCTTGGGCCTAGCCCTTATTGTTCACAATGAGCAGTTCTTC
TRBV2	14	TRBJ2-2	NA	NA	CASSERSGTGELFF	TGTGCCAGCAGTGAACGGTCGGGCACCGGGGAGCTGTTTTTT
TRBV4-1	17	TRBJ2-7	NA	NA	CASSQDRWDSRAGEQYF	TGCGCCAGCAGCCAAGATCGGTGGGACTCACGGGCGGGCGAGCAGTACTTC
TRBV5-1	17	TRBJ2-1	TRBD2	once	CASSLGLAGESYNEQFF	TGCGCCAGCAGCTTGGGGCTAGCGGGAGAGTCCTACAATGAGCAGTTCTTC
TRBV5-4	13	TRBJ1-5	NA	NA	CASSVQPRWPQHF	TGTGCCAGCAGCGTCCAACCCCGATGGCCCCAGCATTTT
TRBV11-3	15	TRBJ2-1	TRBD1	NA	CASSLDHWTGNEQFF	TGTGCCAGCAGCTTAGATCATTGGACAGGGAATGAGCAGTTCTTC
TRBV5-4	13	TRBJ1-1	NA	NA	CASSEGGLREAFF	TGTGCCAGCAGCGAAGGGGGGCTGCGCGAAGCTTTCTTT
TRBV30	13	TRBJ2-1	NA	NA	CAWRGGSYNEQFF	TGTGCCTGGAGGGGGGGTTCCTACAATGAGCAGTTCTTC
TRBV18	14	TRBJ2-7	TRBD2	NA	CASSPPGLRYEQYF	TGTGCCAGCTCACCACCGGGACTACGCTACGAGCAGTACTTC
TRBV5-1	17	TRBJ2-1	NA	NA	CASSWEVRIGSYNEQFF	TGCGCCAGCAGCTGGGAGGTGAGGATCGGCTCCTACAATGAGCAGTTCTTC
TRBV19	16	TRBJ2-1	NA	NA	CASSIVVGASYNEQFF	TGTGCCAGTAGTATAGTGGTGGGGGCCTCCTACAATGAGCAGTTCTTC
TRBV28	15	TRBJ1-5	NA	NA	CASLPGAGLNQPQHF	TGTGCCAGCTTACCCGGGGCAGGCTTAAATCAGCCCCAGCATTTT
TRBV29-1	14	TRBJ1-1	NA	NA	CSVEDLRGATEAFF	TGCAGCGTTGAAGATCTTCGGGGGGCCACTGAAGCTTTCTTT
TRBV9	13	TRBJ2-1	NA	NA	CASSVAYPNEQFF	TGTGCCAGCAGCGTAGCGTATCCCAATGAGCAGTTCTTC
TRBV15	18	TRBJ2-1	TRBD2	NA	CATSRETTSGLSYNEQFF	TGTGCCACCAGCAGAGAAACGACTAGCGGACTCTCCTACAATGAGCAGTTCTTC
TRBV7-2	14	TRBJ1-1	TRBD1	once	CASSLDRLNTEAFF	TGTGCCAGCAGCTTGGACAGGTTGAACACTGAAGCTTTCTTT
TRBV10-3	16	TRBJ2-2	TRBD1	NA	CAISTTGGKNTGELFF	TGTGCCATCAGTACTACAGGGGGCAAGAACACCGGGGAGCTGTTTTTT
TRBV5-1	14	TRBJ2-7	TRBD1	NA	CASSLTGASYEQYF	TGCGCCAGCAGCCTGACAGGGGCGAGCTACGAGCAGTACTTC
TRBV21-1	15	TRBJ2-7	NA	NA	CASSAGTSRAYEQYF	TGTGCCAGCAGCGCTGGGACTAGCAGAGCCTACGAGCAGTACTTC
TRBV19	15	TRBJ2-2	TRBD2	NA	CASESGRLLNGELFF	TGTGCCAGTGAGAGCGGGAGGCTGTTAAACGGGGAGCTGTTTTTT
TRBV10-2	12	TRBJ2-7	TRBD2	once	CASRAGGYEQYF	TGCGCCAGCAGGGCGGGGGGCTACGAGCAGTACTTC
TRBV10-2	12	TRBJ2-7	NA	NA	CASSMREYEQYF	TGCGCCAGCAGCATGCGGGAATACGAGCAGTACTTC
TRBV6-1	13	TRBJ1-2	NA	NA	CASSGGGNYGYTF	TGTGCCAGCAGTGGCGGGGGAAACTATGGCTACACCTTC
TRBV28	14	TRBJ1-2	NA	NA	CASSFRAGGSGYTF	TGTGCCAGCAGTTTCCGGGCAGGAGGGAGCGGCTACACCTTC
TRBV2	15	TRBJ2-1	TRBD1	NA	CASSRDRGGYNEQFF	TGTGCCAGCAGCAGAGACAGGGGTGGATACAATGAGCAGTTCTTC